Below, 15 T cell receptor beta chains from the same sample are listed, as sequenced in a study of OX40 agonist ivuxolimab in advanced cancers. Sequencing used immunoSEQ multiplex PCR; TCRdb keeps in-frame clones, though not all of them. The data hold some 19,000 clones, with 72% observed a single time. Sequencing was performed on CD4+ or CD8+ T cells sorted from blood, taken in a trial of the OX40 agonist ivuxolimab. These receptors all stem from an adult with an advanced solid tumor such as melanoma, head and neck, liver or kidney cancer.

V gene TRBV7-2 combines with J gene TRBJ2-3; the D call may be TRBD1 or TRBD2 (5 bases each). The CDR3 contains 13 residues. Germline lookup yields CDR1 SGHTA and CDR2 FQGNSA. The V end was cut by 1 base, the J end by 8 bases, with 10 bases between. The CDR3 here is CASSLGSGATQYF. As DNA, the CDR3 is TGTGCCAGCAGCTTAGGTTCCGGGGCTACGCAGTATTTT.

The rearrangement uses TRBV6-5 and TRBJ2-3, with 9 bases aligning to TRBD2. This CDR3 spans 16 amino acids. Germline CDR1 MNHEY, CDR2 SVGAGI. Unmatched junction bases numbered 7, after V lost 0 bases and J lost 6 bases. The DNA of the CDR3 is TGTGCCAGCAGTTACTCGGCCGGGACTAGCCGGGATACGCAGTATTTT. Protein product: CASSYSAGTSRDTQYF.

This rearrangement joins TRBV27 to TRBJ2-1; 11 nucleotides line up with TRBD2. CDR1 is MNHEY, CDR2 SMNVEV, per germline (reference sequence). The CDR3 extends over 15 amino acids. Trimming removed 5 bases from V and 4 bases from J; junction bases left unmatched: 4. As DNA, the CDR3 is TGTGCCAGCAGTCCCCGACTAGCGGGGTACAATGAGCAGTTCTTC. It translates to CASSPRLAGYNEQFF.

The CDR3 nucleotides read TGTGCCAGCAGCTTTCCGTCCGACAATGAGCAGTTCTTC. Translating it yields CASSFPSDNEQFF. The gene calls are TRBV5-6 and TRBJ2-1; D remains ambiguous. Deletions cut 2 bases from V and 5 bases from J, with 8 bases between. The CDR3 consists of 13 residues. Germline CDR1 and CDR2: SGHDT and YYEEEE.

The chain carries TRBV11-3 and TRBJ2-7; D not certain. The CDR3 loop spans 12 amino acids. Between the trimmed V and J ends, which lost 5 bases and 8 bases, there was a span of 13 bases. Germline lookup yields CDR1 SGHNT and CDR2 YENEEA. The CDR3 loop is CASSRPSLKQYF. DNA for the CDR3: TGTGCCAGCAGCCGGCCCTCCCTAAAGCAGTACTTC.

The chain links TRBV29-1 to TRBJ2-2, with 9 bases lining up with TRBD1. V gave up 6 bases and J gave up 11 bases; unmatched junction bases: 7. This CDR3 is built from 12 residues. Germline V gives CDR1 SQVTM, CDR2 ANQGSEA. The CDR3 DNA reads as TGCAGCGTACTGACAGGGGGGTACGAGCTGTTTTTT. Amino acid sequence: CSVLTGGYELFF.

This clone was observed once. The rearrangement uses TRBV28 and TRBJ2-6; the match to TRBD1 covers 7 bases. Germline V gene sequence: CDR1 MDHEN, CDR2 SYDVKM. The CDR3 consists of 17 residues. V gave up 6 bases and J gave up 2 bases; unmatched junction bases: 10. The DNA for the CDR3 is TGTGCCAGCAGGGGGACAGCCCCGCTCCCTGGGGCCAACGTCCTGACTTTC. It is translated as CASRGTAPLPGANVLTF.

CDR3 residues: CASSPRDRNQPQHF. The CDR3 DNA sequence: TGTGCCAGCAGCCCCCGAGACAGAAATCAGCCCCAGCATTTT. V is TRBV11-3 and J is TRBJ1-5, with D maybe TRBD1 (5 bases). Trimming pared 5 bases from V and 4 bases from J, leaving 12 bases between. This CDR3 comprises 14 residues. CDR1 SGHNT and CDR2 YENEEA come from the germline V gene.

This clone has a handful of counts. The CDR3 coding sequence is TGTGCCAGCAGTGAATACAACACTGAAGCTTTCTTT. Its protein product is CASSEYNTEAFF. The rearrangement links TRBV25-1 to TRBJ1-1, with D unresolved. This CDR3 region has 12 residues. CDR1 is MGHDK and CDR2 is SYGVNS in the germline V gene. V gave up 0 bases and J gave up 2 bases, with 1 base separating them.

CDR3 nucleotide sequence: TGTGCCAGCAGCTCCCTCCCAGCGGGGGAAGTCAAAAACATTCAGTACTTC. Encoded protein: CASSSLPAGEVKNIQYF. The chain carries TRBV7-8 and TRBJ2-4, with 8 bases matching TRBD2. CDR3 length equals 17 residues. Per the germline V gene, CDR1 is SGHVS and CDR2 is FQNEAQ. Unmatched junction bases numbered 11, after V lost 4 bases and J lost 3 bases.

The gene calls are TRBV7-8 and TRBJ2-1; 9 nucleotides match TRBD1. V shed 1 base and J 8 bases; nucleotides not matched to a gene: 12. Per the germline V gene, CDR1 is SGHVS and CDR2 is FQNEAQ. The CDR3 consists of 17 residues. The CDR3 DNA sequence: TGTGCCAGCAGCTTAGATACAGGGGGCCCCCCTCTGGATGAGCAGTTCTTC. Protein: CASSLDTGGPPLDEQFF.

This chain uses TRBV9 with TRBJ1-1, with no clear D. The V and J ends lost 3 bases and 1 base respectively, with 13 bases between them. The CDR3 runs 15 residues. Germline assignment: CDR1 SGDLS and CDR2 YYNGEE. DNA of the CDR3: TGTGCCAGCAGCGCGAGTTACAAGCCGAACACTGAAGCTTTCTTT. Protein sequence: CASSASYKPNTEAFF.

This clone was picked up a small number of times. The CDR3 sequence is CASSPRGHEQYF. The CDR3 DNA is TGTGCCAGCAGCCCTAGGGGACACGAGCAGTACTTC. The V call is TRBV7-6, the J call TRBJ2-7; D possibly matches TRBD1 or TRBD2 (5 bases each). This CDR3 spans 12 amino acids. Germline lookup yields CDR1 SGHVS and CDR2 FNYEAQ. Trimming left V 5 bases short and J 5 bases short, with 10 bases between.

Relative to its sample, this clone is medium-sized. The gene calls are TRBV11-2 and TRBJ2-7; D uncertain. V dropped 1 base and J dropped 1 base, with 8 bases sitting between them. This CDR3 is built from 14 residues. Germline values: CDR1 SGHAT, CDR2 FQNNGV. The CDR3 loop is CASSLGKGSYEQYF. For the CDR3, the DNA is TGTGCCAGCAGCTTAGGAAAAGGTTCCTACGAGCAGTACTTC.

Notes on this clone: An end of the junction does not agree with germline; a read error may underlie this. The chain carries TRBV30 and TRBJ1-1, with D unresolved. CDR1 and CDR2 from the germline V gene are GTSNPN and SVGIG (reference sequence). CDR3 size: 15 residues. The CDR3 loop is CAWSVKAPTNAEAFF. The CDR3 DNA follows: TGTGCCTGGAGTGTCAAGGCGCCCACGAACGCTGAAGCTTTCTTT.